These 10 T cell receptor beta chains were all obtained from the same sample, sequenced in a study of CD8+ T cells in alopecia areata. Extraction of RNA preceded its reverse transcription into cDNA, which served as the sequencing template. Sequencing was performed with immunoSEQ multiplex PCR; in TCRdb, only in-frame clones are kept and a portion is missing. Among 130,000 or so clones listed, about 88% were seen once. The treatment was: oral pan-JAK inhibitor, 5-10 mg twice daily. The source material was CD8+ T cells sorted from blood, sampled at week 4, from a patient treated with tofacitinib. These receptors were obtained from a human donor with alopecia areata.

The CDR3 is CSVTGTETYEQYF. The CDR3 DNA is TGCAGCGTAACCGGGACAGAGACCTACGAGCAGTACTTC. The chain combines TRBV29-1 with TRBJ2-7; the match to TRBD1 covers 7 bases. The V gene's germline CDR1 is SQVTM and CDR2 ANQGSEA. The trim removed 6 bases at V and 2 bases at J, leaving 7 bases unmatched. The length of the CDR3 is 13 residues.

Regarding this clone: The sample has other DNA sequences that encode this CDR3 too. The chain joins TRBV29-1 to TRBJ2-7; D is ambiguous. Germline lookup yields CDR1 SQVTM and CDR2 ANQGSEA. V was pared by 1 base and J by 3 bases, with 7 bases between. The CDR3 is 12 amino acids. CDR3 DNA: TGCAGCGTTGAAGGACGGAACTACGAGCAGTACTTC. Its translation: CSVEGRNYEQYF.

The chain couples TRBV4-2 to TRBJ1-1, with D tentatively TRBD1 (5 bases). Germline V gene data show CDR1 as LGHNA and CDR2 as YNFKEQ. Trimming removed 1 base from V and 3 bases from J, with 9 bases in between. This CDR3 comprises 14 residues. Here the CDR3 reads CASSQGDGDTEAFF. The CDR3 DNA reads as TGTGCCAGCAGCCAAGGGGACGGAGACACTGAAGCTTTCTTT.

This chain joins TRBV9 and TRBJ1-2; D call uncertain. The CDR3 is 12 amino acids. V was pared by 9 bases and J by 8 bases, with 17 bases between. Germline V gives CDR1 SGDLS, CDR2 YYNGEE. The chain's CDR3 is CATSSTAGGYTF. The CDR3 region has the DNA TGTGCCACCTCCTCTACGGCGGGGGGCTACACCTTC.

The chain employs TRBV6-5 and TRBJ2-3; D not certain. This CDR3 contains 11 residues. CDR1 is MNHEY, CDR2 SVGAGI, per germline. Trimming left V 7 bases short and J 6 bases short, with 8 bases between. The CDR3 here is CASKTADTQYF. The DNA of the CDR3 is TGTGCCAGCAAAACTGCGGATACGCAGTATTTT.

The chain carries TRBV29-1 and TRBJ1-2; TRBD1 aligns across 7 bases. CDR3 size: 14 residues. Trimming cost V 7 bases and J 3 bases; bases outside gene matches: 11. The germline gives CDR1 SQVTM, CDR2 ANQGSEA. The CDR3 region is CSADRALHYYGYTF. CDR3 nucleotide sequence: TGCAGCGCCGACAGGGCACTTCACTACTATGGCTACACCTTC. Looking up the rest from reference TRBV29-1 and TRBJ1-2 gives the full variable domain: SAVISQKPSRDICQRGTSLTIQCQVDSQVTMMFWYRQQPGQSLTLIATANQGSEATYESGFVIDKFPISRPNLTFSTLTVSNMSPEDSSIYLCSADRALHYYGYTFGSGTRLTVV.

The gene calls are TRBV19 and TRBJ1-2, with D perhaps TRBD1 (6 bases). This CDR3 region has 15 residues. V dropped 3 bases and J dropped 5 bases, with 16 bases sitting between them. The V gene's germline CDR1 is LNHDA and CDR2 SQIVND (reference sequence). CDR3 in DNA: TGTGCCAGTAGTATTGGACAGAGCGTGGATTATGGCTACACCTTC. The encoded protein is CASSIGQSVDYGYTF. The complete variable domain, with remaining parts taken from reference TRBV19 and TRBJ1-2, reads DGGITQSPKYLFRKEGQNVTLSCEQNLNHDAMYWYRQDPGQGLRLIYYSQIVNDFQKGDIAEGYSVSREKKESFPLTVTSAQKNPTAFYLCASSIGQSVDYGYTFGSGTRLTVV.

This clone was recorded only once. The chain has TRBV25-1 and TRBJ2-7; D may be TRBD1 or TRBD2 (6 bases each). The V gene lost 6 bases and the J gene lost 10 bases, with 13 bases spanning the gap. Germline CDR1 and CDR2: MGHDK and SYGVNS. The length of the CDR3 is 11 residues. CDR3 residues: CASRGGPQQYF. In DNA, the CDR3 is TGTGCCAGCAGGGGGGGCCCCCAACAGTACTTC.

Worth noting for this clone: In the same sample, other DNA sequences code for this CDR3. V and J are TRBV29-1 and TRBJ2-2; D is uncertain. The V end was cut by 2 bases, the J end by 3 bases, with 4 bases between. Germline V gene data show CDR1 as SQVTM and CDR2 as ANQGSEA. This CDR3 comprises 12 residues. The CDR3 reads CSVEPDTGELFF. The CDR3 coding sequence is TGCAGCGTTGAACCCGACACCGGGGAGCTGTTTTTT.

The chain combines TRBV7-4 with TRBJ2-7; 10 nucleotides match TRBD1. V gave up 4 bases and J gave up 3 bases; unmatched junction bases: 3. The CDR3 has 14 amino acids. In germline, CDR1 is SGHVT, CDR2 SQSDAQ. CDR3 DNA sequence: TGTGCCAGCAGCTCGGGACAGGGGAGCTACGAGCAGTACTTC. It translates to CASSSGQGSYEQYF.